These T cell receptor beta chains were read from a single sample in a study of control samples from healthy donors and cancer patients. TCRdb's copy holds only in-frame clones and misses some; the assay was immunoSEQ multiplex PCR. In the table there are about 140,000 clones, about 91% of which are singletons. The sample consisted of blood. Receptor source: a man aged 18 to 30 in good health. CDR3s include the opening cysteine and the closing phenylalanine or tryptophan. A D gene is named only where the DNA matches it firmly. Some rows have no size entry. The others give once, few or many, or a class for an expanded clone.

J gene | CDR3 length | V gene | D gene | clone size | CDR3 protein | CDR3 DNA
TRBJ2-5 | 16 | TRBV4-2 | TRBD2 | . | CASSQVERGGGETQYF | TGTGCCAGCAGCCAAGTCGAGCGGGGGGGCGGAGAGACCCAGTACTTC
TRBJ2-2 | 15 | TRBV7-8 | . | . | CASSFYSAEGGELFF | TGTGCCAGCAGCTTTTATTCAGCGGAGGGCGGGGAGCTGTTTTTT
TRBJ1-1 | 13 | TRBV27 | . | once | CASSLKRNTEAFF | TGTGCCAGCAGTTTAAAGAGAAACACTGAAGCTTTCTTT
TRBJ2-1 | 14 | TRBV27 | TRBD1 | . | CASSSTGGYNEQFF | TGTGCCAGCAGTTCGACAGGGGGGTACAATGAGCAGTTCTTC
TRBJ1-6 | 13 | TRBV11-2 | . | . | CASSSDRGSPLHF | TGTGCCAGCAGCTCTGACAGAGGCTCACCCCTCCACTTT
TRBJ1-5 | 15 | TRBV2 | TRBD1 | many | CASMTGGASNQPQHF | TGTGCCAGCATGACAGGGGGCGCGTCCAATCAGCCCCAGCATTTT
TRBJ1-2 | 14 | TRBV7-2 | TRBD1 | . | CASSLGTGLDGYTF | TGTGCCAGCAGCCTCGGGACAGGGCTCGATGGCTACACCTTC
TRBJ2-1 | 16 | TRBV7-2 | TRBD2 | . | CASSPGLHGGGDEQFF | TGTGCCAGCAGCCCGGGACTTCATGGGGGAGGGGATGAGCAGTTCTTC
TRBJ2-3 | 18 | TRBV9 | TRBD2 | once | CASSVLSGTSGGADTQYF | TGTGCCAGCAGCGTACTTTCCGGGACTAGCGGGGGGGCAGATACGCAGTATTTT
TRBJ2-2 | 14 | TRBV2 | . | . | CASWEGTATGELFF | TGTGCCAGCTGGGAAGGGACTGCCACCGGGGAGCTGTTTTTT
TRBJ2-3 | 13 | TRBV28 | TRBD1 | . | CASSSGGSDTQYF | TGTGCCAGCAGTTCAGGGGGTTCAGATACGCAGTATTTT